The TCR beta chain under discussion was sequenced for a study of shared clonotypes between healthy human individuals. A remark on this clone: Antigen specificity is unknown.

Every subset's genomic DNA went evenly onto several immunoSEQ plates. TCRdb keeps only in-frame clones here, not all; method: immunoSEQ multiplex PCR. In the table there are over 2 million clones, less than 95% of which are singletons. In the naive CD8 group, cells lacked CD45RO and were positively selected for CCR7, so terminally differentiated effector memory CD45RA+ cells were left out. Notes on the study in general: Naive CD4 clonotype sharing across a few donors was roughly 5%. On the whole, naive subsets had larger estimated richness than memory subsets had.

From germline, CDR1 is MNHEY and CDR2 SMNVEV (reference sequence). This CDR3 comprises 14 residues. The V gene end was trimmed by 3 bases and the J gene end by 4 bases; junction bases not matched to a gene: 2. V usage is TRBV27 and J usage is TRBJ2-5; 10 nucleotides line up with TRBD1. Specimen: naive CD8+ T cells sorted from blood. The sequence came from a man between 18 and 29 years old in good health. Here the CDR3 reads CASSFRTGGETQYF. The CDR3 nucleotides read TGTGCCAGCAGTTTCCGGACAGGGGGAGAGACCCAGTACTTC.